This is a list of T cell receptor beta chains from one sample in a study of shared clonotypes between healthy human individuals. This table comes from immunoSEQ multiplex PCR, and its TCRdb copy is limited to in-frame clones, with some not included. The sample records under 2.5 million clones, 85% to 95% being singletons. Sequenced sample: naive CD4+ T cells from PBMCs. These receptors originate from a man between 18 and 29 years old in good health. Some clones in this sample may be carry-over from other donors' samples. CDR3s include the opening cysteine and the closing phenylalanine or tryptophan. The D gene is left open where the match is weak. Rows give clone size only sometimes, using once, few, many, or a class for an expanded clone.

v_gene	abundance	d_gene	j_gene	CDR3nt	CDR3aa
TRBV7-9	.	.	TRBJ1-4	TGTGCCAGCAGAAAGGCGAATGAAAAACTGTTTTTT	CASRKANEKLFF
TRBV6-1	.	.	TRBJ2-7	TGTGCCAGCAGTGAAGCGGCAGACTTATACAGCAACGAGCAGTACTTC	CASSEAADLYSNEQYF
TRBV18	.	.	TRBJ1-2	TGTGCCAGCTCACCAACGGGAGTGGAAGGCTACACCTTC	CASSPTGVEGYTF
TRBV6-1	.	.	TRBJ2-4	TGTGCCAGCTTTTGGACTACCGTGGCCAAAAACATTCAGTACTTC	CASFWTTVAKNIQYF
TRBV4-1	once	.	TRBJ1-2	TGCGCCAGCAGCCAAGAGAGAGGGCTTAACTATGGCTACACCTTC	CASSQERGLNYGYTF
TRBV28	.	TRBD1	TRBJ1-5	TGTGCCAGCACCCAGGGGGGGCCGAGGGGCCAGCCCCAGCATTTT	CASTQGGPRGQPQHF
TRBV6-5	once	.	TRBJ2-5	TGTGCCAGCAGTACCCCCATGAGGGGGCAAGAGACCCAGTACTTC	CASSTPMRGQETQYF
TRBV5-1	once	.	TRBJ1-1	TGCGCCAGCAGCTTGGTGTGGGAGGGCACTGAAGCTTTCTTT	CASSLVWEGTEAFF
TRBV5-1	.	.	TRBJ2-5	TGCGCCAGCAGCTTGGAGCCGGAGACCCAGTACTTC	CASSLEPETQYF
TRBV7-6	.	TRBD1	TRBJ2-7	TGTGCCAGCAGCCTCAACAGGGGTAGCGAGCAGTACTTC	CASSLNRGSEQYF
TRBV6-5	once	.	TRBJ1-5	TGTGCCAGCACCCCGGGGCTCGGTCAGCCCCAGCATTTT	CASTPGLGQPQHF
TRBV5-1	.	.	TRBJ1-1	TGCGCCAGCAGCTTGGGTCGGGACACTGAAGCTTTCTTT	CASSLGRDTEAFF
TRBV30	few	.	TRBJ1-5	TGTGCCTGGAGCGCTGGGCAAAGCAATCAGCCCCAGCATTTT	CAWSAGQSNQPQHF
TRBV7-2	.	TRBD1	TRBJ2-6	TGTGCCAGCAGAACCGGGACAGGGGGCCGGACTGGGGCCAACGTCCTGACTTTC	CASRTGTGGRTGANVLTF
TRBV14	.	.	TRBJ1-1	TGTGCCAGCAGCGCTGGACTAAACACTGAAGCTTTCTTT	CASSAGLNTEAFF
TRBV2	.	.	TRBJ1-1	TGTGCCAGCACCCAAGTTGGAGTGAACACTGAAGCTTTCTTT	CASTQVGVNTEAFF
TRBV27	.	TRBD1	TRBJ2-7	TGTGCCAGCAGCTCAAGAGCGACAGGGGGCTACGAGCAGTACTTC	CASSSRATGGYEQYF
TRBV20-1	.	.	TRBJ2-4	TGCAGTGAGGTTCTTAAAAACATTCAGTACTTC	CSEVLKNIQYF
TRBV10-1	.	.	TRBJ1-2	TGCGCCAGCAGTGAGTCCAGGGACGGTTACTATGGCTACACCTTC	CASSESRDGYYGYTF
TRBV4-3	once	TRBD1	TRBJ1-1	TGCGCCAGCAGCCAAGAAATCAGGGGGCGTATGAACACTGAAGCTTTCTTT	CASSQEIRGRMNTEAFF
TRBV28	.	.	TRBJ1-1	TGTGCCAGCAGTTGGGGGGGGTACGGTGTTGCTGAAGCTTTCTTT	CASSWGGYGVAEAFF
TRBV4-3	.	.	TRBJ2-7	TGCGCCAGCAGCCAAGATTGGGCGTCGACTTTGGGCGAGCAGTACTTC	CASSQDWASTLGEQYF
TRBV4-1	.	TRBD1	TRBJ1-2	TGCGCCAGCAGCACCTCGGGACAGGGGGTTGTGGGCACCTTC	CASSTSGQGVVGTF
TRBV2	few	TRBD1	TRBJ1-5	TGTGCCAGCAGTGCCGGACAGGGCTGGCAGCCCCAGCATTTT	CASSAGQGWQPQHF
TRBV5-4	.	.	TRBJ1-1	TGTGCCAGCAGCCCCGGAGGGGTTTCCGAAGCTTTCTTT	CASSPGGVSEAFF
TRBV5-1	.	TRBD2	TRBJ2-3	TGCGCCAGCAGCTTCACCGCTAGCGGGAGTATTGTCGCAGATACGCAGTATTTT	CASSFTASGSIVADTQYF
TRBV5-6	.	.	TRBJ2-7	TGTGCCAGCAGCCCAGAAGGGGGGAGCCGCCCTGGTGAGCAGTACTTC	CASSPEGGSRPGEQYF
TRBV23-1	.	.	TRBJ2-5	TGCGCCAGCAGTCAGGAACGGGCCGGGGAGACCCAGTACTTC	CASSQERAGETQYF
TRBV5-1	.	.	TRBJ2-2	TGCGCCAGCAGGGAGGGTAGTCACAACACCGGGGAGCTGTTTTTT	CASREGSHNTGELFF
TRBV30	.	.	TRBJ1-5	TGTGCCTGGAGCGGAGGAGATGATCAGCCCCAGCATTTT	CAWSGGDDQPQHF
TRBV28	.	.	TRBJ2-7	TGTGCCAGCAGTTTAATTGGCTATGGAGTATTGGAGCAGTACTTC	CASSLIGYGVLEQYF
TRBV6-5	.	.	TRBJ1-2	TGTGCCAGCAGTTACTCGCAGGGCATATATGGCTACACCTTC	CASSYSQGIYGYTF
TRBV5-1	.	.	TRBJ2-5	TGCGCCAGCAGCTTGAACGGGGCGGGAGAGACCCAGTACTTC	CASSLNGAGETQYF
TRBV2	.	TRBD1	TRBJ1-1	TGTGCCAGCAGTGACTCGGGACAGGCGAACACTGAAGCTTTCTTT	CASSDSGQANTEAFF
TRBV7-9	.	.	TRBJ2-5	TGTGCCAGCAGCTCGTACTCGGCTGGACTACAGGAGACCCAGTACTTC	CASSSYSAGLQETQYF
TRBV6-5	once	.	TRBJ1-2	TGTGCCACCAAAGTTCTCCAACGGGGGAACTATGGCTACACCTTC	CATKVLQRGNYGYTF
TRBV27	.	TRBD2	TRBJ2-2	TGTGCCCAAACCCTGGGGCGGGAGTGGGCCGGGGAGCTGTTTTTT	CAQTLGREWAGELFF
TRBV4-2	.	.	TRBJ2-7	TGTGCCAGCACCGATTCCTACGAGCAGTACTTC	CASTDSYEQYF
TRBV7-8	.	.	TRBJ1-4	TGTGCCAGCAGCCGACGACGGGACCTCAATGAAAAACTGTTTTTT	CASSRRRDLNEKLFF
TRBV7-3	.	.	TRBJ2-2	TGTGCCAGCAGCCCCACCGTTGGGCCAGGGCGGAACACCGGGGAGCTGTTTTTT	CASSPTVGPGRNTGELFF
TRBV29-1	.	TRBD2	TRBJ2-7	TGCAGCGTTGAGGGTAGCGGGACTAACGAGCAGTACTTC	CSVEGSGTNEQYF
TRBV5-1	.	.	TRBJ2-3	TGCGCCAGCAGCTTGGACCGAAGCCTCACAGATACGCAGTATTTT	CASSLDRSLTDTQYF
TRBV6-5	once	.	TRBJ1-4	TGTGCCAGCAGTTCAAGGAGAGCAACTAATGAAAAACTGTTTTTT	CASSSRRATNEKLFF
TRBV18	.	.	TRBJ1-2	TGTGCCAGCTCGTACAGTCTCCAATATGGCTACACCTTC	CASSYSLQYGYTF
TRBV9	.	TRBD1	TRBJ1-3	TGTGCCAGCAGCGCCGACAGGGGGCCAGCTTACTCTGGAAACACCATATATTTT	CASSADRGPAYSGNTIYF
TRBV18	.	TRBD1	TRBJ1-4	TGTGCCAGCTCACCGAGCTGGGAGGGGGCAGATGAAAAACTGTTTTTT	CASSPSWEGADEKLFF
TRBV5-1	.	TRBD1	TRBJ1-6	TGCGCCAGCAGCCCCGGGACAGGGAATTCACCCCTCCACTTT	CASSPGTGNSPLHF
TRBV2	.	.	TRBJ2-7	TGTGTCAGCAGAATGGCGGGTAGCGAGCAGTACTTC	CVSRMAGSEQYF
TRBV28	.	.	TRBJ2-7	TGTGCCAGCAGTGTCCCTGGAGGTCGATCCGAGCAGTACTTC	CASSVPGGRSEQYF
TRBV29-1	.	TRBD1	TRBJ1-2	TGCAGCGTTACCGACAGGGGGACAGGAGGCTACACCTTC	CSVTDRGTGGYTF
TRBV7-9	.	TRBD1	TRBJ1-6	TGTGCCAGCAGCTTAGCGTCGGGGACAGAGGCGGTCTCACCCCTCCACTTT	CASSLASGTEAVSPLHF
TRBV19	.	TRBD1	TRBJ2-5	TGTGCCAGTAGGGCGGGGACAGGGTCACCAGAGACCCAGTACTTC	CASRAGTGSPETQYF
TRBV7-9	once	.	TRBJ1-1	TGTGCCAGCAGCGTTGACGGACTGAACACTGAAGCTTTCTTT	CASSVDGLNTEAFF
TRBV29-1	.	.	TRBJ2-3	TGCAGCGTTGAAGATCAGGGGGCGGGGGGAGATACGCAGTATTTT	CSVEDQGAGGDTQYF
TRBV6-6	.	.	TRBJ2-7	TGTGCCAGCAGTTACGGGGGGACGGTGAACGAGCAGTACTTC	CASSYGGTVNEQYF
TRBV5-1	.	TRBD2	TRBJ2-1	TGCGCCAGTAAGAGCGGGAGCGGGGATGAGCAGTTCTTC	CASKSGSGDEQFF
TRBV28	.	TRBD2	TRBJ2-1	TGTGCCAGCAGTTTAAGGGCTAGCGGGAGGGGTTACAATGAGCAGTTCTTC	CASSLRASGRGYNEQFF
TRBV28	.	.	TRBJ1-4	TGTGCCAGCAGTTCGCAGGGAGCGACTAATGAAAAACTGTTTTTT	CASSSQGATNEKLFF
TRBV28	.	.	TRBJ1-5	TGTGCCAGCAGTTCTCCGACCGGGGATCATCAGCCCCAGCATTTT	CASSSPTGDHQPQHF